This TCR beta chain was found in a study of regulatory T cells in long-lasting Graves disease. The CDR3 spans 15 residues. Germline V CDR1 and CDR2: SGHKS, YYEKEE (reference sequence). The ends were cut back, 0 bases at V and 5 bases at J, with 13 bases in the middle. The time point denotes: newly diagnosed GD, antithyroid drugs for less than 3 months. With RNA extracted from PBMCs as input, the TCR library was made. Relying on iRepertoire HTBI primers and Arm-PCR of CDR3 regions, the team built TCR beta libraries. Each CDR3 protein gets one entry after TCRdb re-called the multiplex PCR reads with MiXCR. The sample contains more than 350,000 distinct CDR3 sequences, 15% of which appear only once. The sample holds many counts of this clonotype. The same specimen was also included in a second study, on T cells in Graves' hyperthyroidism and ophthalmopathy. That report adds: During a first-round RT-PCR of the TCR CDR3, the HTBI primer set was used. Blood also contained most expanded thyroid clonotypes above 0.001.

V gene TRBV5-5 combines with J gene TRBJ2-3, with D tentatively TRBD1 (6 bases). The source is a woman in her twenties or thirties with Graves disease. Sequencing was performed on peripheral blood mononuclear cells (PBMCs), taken at new diagnosis, from a patient treated with antithyroid drugs. The CDR3 DNA is TGTGCCAGCAGCTTGGTAATGGGGGCAGGAGATACGCAGTATTTT. Translated: CASSLVMGAGDTQYF.